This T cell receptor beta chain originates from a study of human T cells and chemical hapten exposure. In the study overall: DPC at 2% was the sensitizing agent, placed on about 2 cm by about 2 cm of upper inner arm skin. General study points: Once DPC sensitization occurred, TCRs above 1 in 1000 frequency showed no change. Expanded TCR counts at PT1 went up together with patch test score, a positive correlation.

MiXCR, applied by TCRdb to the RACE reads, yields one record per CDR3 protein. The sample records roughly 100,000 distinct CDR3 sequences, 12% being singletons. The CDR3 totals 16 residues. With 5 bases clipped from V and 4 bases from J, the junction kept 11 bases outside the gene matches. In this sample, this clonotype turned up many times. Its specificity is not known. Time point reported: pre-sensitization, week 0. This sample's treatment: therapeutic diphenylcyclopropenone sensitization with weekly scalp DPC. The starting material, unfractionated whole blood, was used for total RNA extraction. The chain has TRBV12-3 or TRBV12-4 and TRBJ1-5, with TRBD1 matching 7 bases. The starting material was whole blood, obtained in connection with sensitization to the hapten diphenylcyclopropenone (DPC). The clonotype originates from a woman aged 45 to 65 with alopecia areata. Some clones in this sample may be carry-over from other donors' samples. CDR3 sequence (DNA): TGTGCCAGCAGTGGGGGACAGACCGAACTAAATCAGCCCCAGCATTTT. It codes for CASSGGQTELNQPQHF.